These 6 T cell receptor beta chains were sequenced from one sample in a study of T cell changes during pregnancy in multiple sclerosis. Assay: immunoSEQ multiplex PCR; the TCRdb copy retains only in-frame clones and omits some. The table includes about 100,000 clones, 90% to 95% detected once. The material sequenced was peripheral blood, taken in the second trimester of pregnancy. All receptors derive from a female donor with multiple sclerosis, enrolled in a pregnancy study.

CDR3 nucleotide sequence: TGTGCCAGTAGTATTGGGCGGACAGGGGTCTATGGCTACACCTTC. As protein: CASSIGRTGVYGYTF. The chain has TRBV19 and TRBJ1-2; 9 nucleotides line up with TRBD1. There are 15 residues in the CDR3. Trimming took 3 bases from V and 4 from J; bases not matched to a gene: 6. The germline V gene encodes CDR1 LNHDA and CDR2 SQIVND (reference sequence).

CDR3 in amino acids: CASRTTWWGDNEQFF. CDR3 DNA: TGTGCCAGCAGGACCACATGGTGGGGGGACAATGAGCAGTTCTTC. This chain links TRBV6-6 with TRBJ2-1; weak D call: TRBD2 (6 bases). Germline V lookup: CDR1 MNHNY, CDR2 SVGAGI (reference sequence). Trimming took off 6 bases at V and 5 bases at J, with 17 bases between the two ends. This CDR3 spans 15 amino acids.

Details on this clone: The same CDR3 arises from other DNA sequences in this sample as well. J is TRBJ1-2 and V is TRBV5-6; perhaps TRBD1 as D (5 bases). The CDR3 is 13 amino acids. With 0 bases removed from V and 8 bases from J, the gap between germline ends came to 11 bases. The germline CDR1 and CDR2 sequences are SGHDT and YYEEEE. The CDR3: CASSLAGNYGYTF. CDR3 bases: TGTGCCAGCAGCTTGGCAGGGAATTACGGCTACACCTTC.

The J gene is TRBJ1-1, the V gene TRBV5-1, with TRBD1 matching 8 bases. This CDR3 is built from 14 residues. V shed 4 bases, J shed 1 base, and the junction held 3 bases outside the gene matches. Germline V gene data show CDR1 as SGHRS and CDR2 as YFSETQ. CDR3 DNA sequence: TGCGCCAGCAGCCCTGGACAGGGGAACACTGAAGCTTTCTTT. It yields the protein CASSPGQGNTEAFF.

This rearrangement joins TRBV19 to TRBJ2-1, with 16 bases lining up with TRBD2. Germline trimming cut 3 bases from V and 7 bases from J; bases unmatched to any gene: 3. The length of the CDR3 is 16 residues. CDR1 and CDR2 from the germline V gene are LNHDA and SQIVND (reference sequence). The CDR3 DNA sequence: TGTGCCAGTAGTATCGGGACTAGCGGGAGGGGGAATGAGCAGTTCTTC. This sequence encodes CASSIGTSGRGNEQFF.

The V call is TRBV2, the J call TRBJ2-1, with 7 bases that match TRBD1. The CDR3 length is 14 residues. The germline CDR1 and CDR2 sequences are SNHLY and FYNNEI. Germline trimming cut 5 bases from V and 4 bases from J; bases unmatched to any gene: 5. For the CDR3, the DNA is TGTGCCAGCAGTTCCGGGACAGTATACAATGAGCAGTTCTTC. It is translated as CASSSGTVYNEQFF.